This entry is about one T cell receptor (beta chain). This table comes from immunoSEQ multiplex PCR, and its TCRdb copy is limited to in-frame clones, with some not included. The sample carries about 2 million clones, 85% to 95% recorded once. The record originates from a study of shared clonotypes between healthy human individuals. V dropped 5 bases and J dropped 2 bases, with 10 bases sitting between them. The CDR3 has 14 residues. Germline assignment: CDR1 MDHEN and CDR2 SYDVKM. The chain uses TRBV28 and TRBJ1-3; perhaps TRBD1 as D (6 bases). The sample taken for sequencing was naive CD4+ T cells sorted from blood. The subset is: CD45RA+ positively selected. This TCR was recovered from a man between 18 and 35 years old in good health. CDR3 residues: CASSATGTGNTIYF. The CDR3 DNA is TGTGCCAGCAGTGCCACAGGGACTGGAAACACCATATATTTT.